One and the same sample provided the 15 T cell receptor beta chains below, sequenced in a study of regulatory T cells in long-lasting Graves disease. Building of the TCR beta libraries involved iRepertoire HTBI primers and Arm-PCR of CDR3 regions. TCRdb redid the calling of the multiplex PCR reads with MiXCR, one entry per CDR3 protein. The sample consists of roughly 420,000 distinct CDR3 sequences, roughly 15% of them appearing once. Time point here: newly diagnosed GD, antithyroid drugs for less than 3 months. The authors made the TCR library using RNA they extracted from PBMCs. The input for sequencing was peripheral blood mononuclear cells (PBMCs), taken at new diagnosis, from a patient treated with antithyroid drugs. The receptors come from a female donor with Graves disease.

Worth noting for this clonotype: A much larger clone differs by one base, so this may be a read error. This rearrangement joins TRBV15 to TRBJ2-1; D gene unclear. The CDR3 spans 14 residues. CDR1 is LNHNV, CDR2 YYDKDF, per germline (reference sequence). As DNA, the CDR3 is TGTGTCACCAGCAGGCGATTCCCCTCCAATGAGCAGTTCTTC. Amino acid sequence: CVTSRRFPSNEQFF.

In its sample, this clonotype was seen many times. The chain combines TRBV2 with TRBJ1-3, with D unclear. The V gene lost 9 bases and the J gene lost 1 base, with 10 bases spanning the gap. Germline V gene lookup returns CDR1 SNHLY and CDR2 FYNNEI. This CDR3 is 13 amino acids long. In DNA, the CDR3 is TGTGCCAGAACAGTGAATTCTGGAAACACCATATATTTT. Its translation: CARTVNSGNTIYF.

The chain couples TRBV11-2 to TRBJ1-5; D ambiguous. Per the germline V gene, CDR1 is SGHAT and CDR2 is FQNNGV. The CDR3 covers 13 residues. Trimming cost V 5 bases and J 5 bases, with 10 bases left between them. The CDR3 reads CASSRLPYQPQHF. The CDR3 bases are TGTGCCAGCAGCCGCCTGCCCTATCAGCCCCAGCATTTT.

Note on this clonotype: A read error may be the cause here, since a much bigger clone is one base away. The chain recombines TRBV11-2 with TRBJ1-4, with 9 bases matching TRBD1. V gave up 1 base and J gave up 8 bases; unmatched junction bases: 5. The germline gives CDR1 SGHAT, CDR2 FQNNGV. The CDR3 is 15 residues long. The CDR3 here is CASSLGGTGREKLFF. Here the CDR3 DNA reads TGTGCCAGCAGCTTAGGGGGGACAGGGCGCGAAAAACTGTTTTTT.

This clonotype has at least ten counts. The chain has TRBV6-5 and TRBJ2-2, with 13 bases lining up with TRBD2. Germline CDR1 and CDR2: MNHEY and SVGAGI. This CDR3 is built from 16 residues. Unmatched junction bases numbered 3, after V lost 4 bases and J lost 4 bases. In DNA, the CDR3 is TGTGCCAGCAGTTCGAGACTAGCGGGAGGCACCGGGGAGCTGTTTTTT. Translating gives CASSSRLAGGTGELFF.

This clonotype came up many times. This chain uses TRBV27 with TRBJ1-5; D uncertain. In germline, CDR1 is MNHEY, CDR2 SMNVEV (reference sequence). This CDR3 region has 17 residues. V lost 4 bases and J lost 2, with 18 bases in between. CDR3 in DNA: TGTGCCAGCAGTTCCCGCCGAGAAAGGATCCGCAATCAGCCCCAGCATTTT. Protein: CASSSRRERIRNQPQHF.

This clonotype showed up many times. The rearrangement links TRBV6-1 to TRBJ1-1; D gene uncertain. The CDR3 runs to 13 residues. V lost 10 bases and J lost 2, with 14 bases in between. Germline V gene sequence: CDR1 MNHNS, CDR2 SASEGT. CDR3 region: CATLRTPNTEAFF. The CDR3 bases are TGTGCCACCCTCCGGACGCCTAACACTGAAGCTTTCTTT.

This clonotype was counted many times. The CDR3 DNA follows: TGCGCCAGCAGTGAAGGGTGGGACAGCACAGATACGCAGTATTTT. This gives the protein CASSEGWDSTDTQYF. This sequence joins TRBV10-1 and TRBJ2-3; the D gene could be TRBD1 or TRBD2 (5 bases each). The CDR3 sequence is 15 residues long. The germline V gene encodes CDR1 WNHNN and CDR2 SYGVQD (reference sequence). V was pared by 3 bases and J by 0 bases, with 10 bases between.

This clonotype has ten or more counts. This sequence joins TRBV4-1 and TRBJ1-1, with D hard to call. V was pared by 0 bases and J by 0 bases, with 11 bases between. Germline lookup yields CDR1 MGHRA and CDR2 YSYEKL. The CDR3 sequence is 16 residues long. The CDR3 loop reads CASSQDVAHLNTEAFF. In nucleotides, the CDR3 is TGCGCCAGCAGCCAAGATGTCGCCCATTTGAACACTGAAGCTTTCTTT.

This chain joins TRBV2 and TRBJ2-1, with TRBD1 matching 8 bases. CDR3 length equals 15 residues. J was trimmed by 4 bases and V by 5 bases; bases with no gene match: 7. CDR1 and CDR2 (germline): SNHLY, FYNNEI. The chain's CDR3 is CASSFEGQVYNEQFF. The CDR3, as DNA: TGTGCCAGCAGTTTCGAGGGACAGGTATACAATGAGCAGTTCTTC.

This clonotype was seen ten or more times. The CDR3 coding sequence is TGTGCCAGCAGCCCAGACAGAGGACCTTATGGCTACACCTTC. It codes for CASSPDRGPYGYTF. This rearrangement joins TRBV5-6 to TRBJ1-2; D may be TRBD1 (5 bases). CDR3 size: 14 residues. Per the germline V gene, CDR1 is SGHDT and CDR2 is YYEEEE. The V and J ends lost 4 bases and 5 bases respectively, with 15 bases between them.

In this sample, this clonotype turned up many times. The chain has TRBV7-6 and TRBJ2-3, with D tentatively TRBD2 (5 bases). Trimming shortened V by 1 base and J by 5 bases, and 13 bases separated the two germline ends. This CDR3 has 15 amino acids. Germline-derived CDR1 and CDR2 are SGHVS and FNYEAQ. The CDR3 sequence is CASSLGGDGVDTQYF. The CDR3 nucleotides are TGTGCCAGCAGCTTAGGGGGAGACGGGGTAGATACGCAGTATTTT.

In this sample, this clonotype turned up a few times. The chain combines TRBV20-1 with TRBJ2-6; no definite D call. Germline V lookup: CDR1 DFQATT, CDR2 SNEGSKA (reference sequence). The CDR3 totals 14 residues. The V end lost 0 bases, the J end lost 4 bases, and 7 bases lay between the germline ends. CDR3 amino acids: CSARDRSGANVLTF. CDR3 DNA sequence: TGCAGTGCTAGAGATAGGAGCGGGGCCAACGTCCTGACTTTC.

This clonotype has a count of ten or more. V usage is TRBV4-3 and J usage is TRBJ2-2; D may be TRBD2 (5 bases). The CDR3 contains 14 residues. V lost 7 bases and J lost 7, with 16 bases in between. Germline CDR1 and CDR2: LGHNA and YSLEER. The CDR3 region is CASKIRTGFGELFF. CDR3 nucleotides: TGCGCCAGCAAAATTCGGACTGGTTTCGGGGAGCTGTTTTTT.

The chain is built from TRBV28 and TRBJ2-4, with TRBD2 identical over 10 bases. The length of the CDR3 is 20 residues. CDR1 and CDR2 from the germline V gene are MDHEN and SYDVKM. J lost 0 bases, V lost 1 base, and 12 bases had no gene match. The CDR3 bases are TGTGCCAGCAGTTTATCCGTACTAGCGGGAAAATTTCCAGCCAAAAACATTCAGTACTTC. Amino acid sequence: CASSLSVLAGKFPAKNIQYF. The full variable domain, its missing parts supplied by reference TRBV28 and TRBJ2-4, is DVKVTQSSRYLVKRTGEKVFLECVQDMDHENMFWYRQDPGLGLRLIYFSYDVKMKEKGDIPEGYSVSREKKERFSLILESASTNQTSMYLCASSLSVLAGKFPAKNIQYFGAGTRLSVL.